This TCR beta chain was documented in a study of T cells in Graves' hyperthyroidism and ophthalmopathy (dated by TCRdb to 2018 to 2020). For the study in its entirety: Peripheral blood samples were taken at the time of initial diagnosis, prior to any treatment. TCR V-J signatures able to tell the groups apart were searched for in a discovery cohort of 100 or so patients, of whom 43 had Graves' ophthalmopathy and around 58 had stable Graves' hyperthyroidism. Prospective prediction of ophthalmopathy was tested in an independent validation cohort of 18 hyperthyroidism patients and 15 to 17 patients who later progressed to ophthalmopathy. The 75 to 100 discovery patients were randomly split 7:3 into training and test sets. The study also compared thyroid tissue and blood T-cell repertoires from five or six Graves' hyperthyroidism patients. After sampling, hyperthyroidism patients received methimazole starting at 30 mg daily, and ophthalmopathy patients received high-dose intravenous methylprednisolone. TCR Vbeta CDR3 sequencing of 130 to 150 peripheral blood samples (approximately 44 ophthalmopathy, about 74 hyperthyroidism and roughly 17 progressor patients) is reported in the paper.

From the cysteine up to the phenylalanine, the CDR3 has a length of 19 residues. Only the CDR3 region is kept as DNA, spanning 57 bases read in frame from base 1. V gives up 5 bases and J gives up 0 bases, and the segment between their germline ends measures 22 bases. The germline V gene encodes CDR1 LNHNV and CDR2 YYDKDF (reference sequence). The research as a whole found: Sample size was not statistically predetermined, and investigators were not blinded to group allocation. During validation, the model predicted progression to ophthalmopathy a median of roughly 7.1 months ahead of onset, with approximately 70% sensitivity and under 85% specificity. Most expanded thyroid clonotypes (frequency above 0.001) were also found in blood, which suggests that blood repertoires may mirror thyroid immune responses. A model built on a 13 V-J signature distinguished ophthalmopathy from stable hyperthyroidism, reaching roughly 88% sensitivity and under 84% specificity in cross-validation and 80%/75% in testing.

This clonotype occurred many times. The antigen it binds to is not known. Base qualities are not at hand, and no much larger clone is one base apart. Graves' hyperthyroidism was defined as stable when no progression to ophthalmopathy occurred over 18 months of follow-up. Hyperthyroidism patients were aged 18 to 65 years and newly diagnosed, with disease duration of less than 2 months. The study excluded patients with uncontrolled infections, other autoimmune diseases, pregnancy or lactation. Diagnoses relied on clinical symptoms, serum thyroxine and TRAb, thyroid ultrasound and orbital computed tomography. PBMCs were isolated from approximately 10 ml of fresh peripheral blood by Ficoll-Paque density gradient centrifugation. Trizol reagent was used to extract total RNA, and RNA quality was then checked on an Agilent 2100 Bioanalyzer. Amplification of TCR beta CDR3 regions was carried out from RNA transcripts. For the first round of RT-PCR on the TCR CDR3, the HTBI primer set was used together with the Qiagen OneStep RT-PCR kit. Libraries were constructed in a second round of multiplex PCR, after which size selection and purification were carried out. The libraries were sequenced on an Illumina HiSeq2000 using paired-end 100 bp reads. Concerning the study's data processing: Raw data were processed with SOAPnuke, discarding reads with adapters, uncalled bases, mean Phred below 15, or no exact constant-primer or identifier match. High-quality paired reads were merged using COPE v1.2.5, and each unique nucleotide sequence was defined as a clonotype. MiTCR v1.1 was used to align clonotypes to the IMGT TRBV, TRBD and TRBJ reference segments. Only V-J combinations with frequency above 0.0001, covering roughly 99% of repertoires, were analysed. The TCS score was defined as the ratio of F50 (clonal expansion) to E x V (chaos), calculated using BLOSUM62-based TCRdist between CDR3 peptides within each V-J. Welch's t-statistics and random forest reduced 450 to 600 V-J features to about 13, which were used in a naive Bayes classifier (R e1071). Using fastp trimming at Q25 and MiXCR clonotype assembly, TCRdb reanalyzed the public sequencing data and kept in-frame beta chains. Every CDR3 protein is listed once, alongside the most common genes and DNA of its rows. None of the V and J calls come from the authors' own analysis; TCRdb made them. The sample profile shows more than 300,000 distinct CDR3 sequences; about 12% of them were found once. In total, the top ten clones hold 9.2% of the sample.

The sample was blood. The receptor's source is a woman between 18 and 29 years old with Graves' hyperthyroidism. The V and J genes are TRBV15 and TRBJ2-2; the D gene remains uncertain. The DNA sequence follows: TGTGCCACCAGCTCGGGTGGGTTGATGGTCGGGCCGAACACCGGGGAGCTGTTTTTT. This sequence encodes CATSSGGLMVGPNTGELFF. Joined to the reference TRBV15 and TRBJ2-2 proteins, this CDR3 gives the full variable domain: DAMVIQNPRYQVTQFGKPVTLSCSQTLNHNVMYWYQQKSSQAPKLLFHYYDKDFNNEADTPDNFQSRRPNTSFCFLDIRSPGLGDTAMYLCATSSGGLMVGPNTGELFFGEGSRLTVL.